Listed below are T cell receptor beta chains from one sample, sequenced in a study of shared clonotypes between healthy human individuals. Profiled with immunoSEQ multiplex PCR; TCRdb holds only in-frame clones, not every one. The sample has 2 million to 3 million clones, 90% to 95% seen once; the top ten hold 0.36%. Sequencing was done on a sample of naive CD4+ T cells from PBMCs. The source is a young man in good health. Some clones in this sample may be carry-over from other donors' samples. CDR3s include the opening cysteine and the closing phenylalanine or tryptophan. Each record gives: CDR3 length, clone size, V gene, J gene, D gene, CDR3 DNA, CDR3 protein. A D gene is named only where the DNA matches it firmly. Size tells how often a clone was seen (once, few, many) or the class of an expanded clone, and some rows leave it out.

>15|NA|TRBV10-3|TRBJ2-7|TRBD1
TGTGCCATCAGTGAGGGGACAGGGGATCCCTACGAGCAGTACTTC
CAISEGTGDPYEQYF
>17|once|TRBV9|TRBJ2-1|TRBD2
TGTGCCAGCAGCGTAGGACTAGCGGCCTTATTCTACAATGAGCAGTTCTTC
CASSVGLAALFYNEQFF
>14|NA|TRBV7-3|TRBJ2-1|NA
TGTGCCAGCAGCATTGGGACCGCCGGGAATGAGCAGTTCTTC
CASSIGTAGNEQFF
>15|NA|TRBV27|TRBJ1-4|NA
TGTGCCAGCAGTTTACGGGGTTCCACTAATGAAAAACTGTTTTTT
CASSLRGSTNEKLFF
>17|NA|TRBV5-1|TRBJ2-1|NA
TGCGCCAGCAGCTTTGGGTGGGGCGACTTCGGCTACAATGAGCAGTTCTTC
CASSFGWGDFGYNEQFF
>16|NA|TRBV7-2|TRBJ2-2|NA
TGTGCCAGCAGCCCTAGACGGGGGCTGGGCACCGGGGAGCTGTTTTTT
CASSPRRGLGTGELFF
>16|NA|TRBV5-6|TRBJ2-1|NA
TGTGCCAGCAGCTCCTCCCCTGGGGGGAGCCACAATGAGCAGTTCTTC
CASSSSPGGSHNEQFF
>12|NA|TRBV2|TRBJ1-1|NA
TGTGCCAGCAGATTTGGGAACACTGAAGCTTTCTTT
CASRFGNTEAFF
>14|NA|TRBV6-6|TRBJ2-2|NA
TGTGCCAGCAGCCACCAGGGTAGCACCGGGGAGCTGTTTTTT
CASSHQGSTGELFF
>15|NA|TRBV9|TRBJ1-4|NA
TGTGCCAGCAGCCCGCGACAGAACCCTAATGAAAAACTGTTTTTT
CASSPRQNPNEKLFF
>15|NA|TRBV10-3|TRBJ2-2|TRBD2
TGTGCCATCAGATCAGCGGGGACTAACACCGGGGAGCTGTTTTTT
CAIRSAGTNTGELFF
>15|NA|TRBV5-1|TRBJ2-7|TRBD1
TGCGCCAGCAGCTTAGGAGGACAGGCCTCCTACGAGCAGTACTTC
CASSLGGQASYEQYF
>13|NA|TRBV19|TRBJ1-2|NA
TGTGCCAGTAGGCCAGGAGGGGACAATGGCTACACCTTC
CASRPGGDNGYTF
>14|once|TRBV7-2|TRBJ1-5|NA
TGTGCCAGCAGCCCAGGGGACAGCAATCAGCCCCAGCATTTT
CASSPGDSNQPQHF
>12|once|TRBV19|TRBJ2-1|NA
TGTGCCAGTAGTTTCTCCTACAATGAGCAGTTCTTC
CASSFSYNEQFF
>14|NA|TRBV5-1|TRBJ1-1|NA
TGCGCCAGCAGCTCGGGGTCCGGGTCCACTGAAGCTTTCTTT
CASSSGSGSTEAFF
>13|NA|TRBV6-6|TRBJ1-4|NA
TGTGCCAGCCGACAGTCAACTAATGAAAAACTGTTTTTT
CASRQSTNEKLFF
>12|NA|TRBV27|TRBJ2-2|NA
TGTGCAAAGAGTAGGGACACCGGGGAGCTGTTTTTT
CAKSRDTGELFF
>14|NA|TRBV6-1|TRBJ2-2|NA
TGTGCCAGCAGTGATCGGGGGAGCACCGGGGAGCTGTTTTTT
CASSDRGSTGELFF
>16|NA|TRBV5-1|TRBJ1-1|NA
TGCGCCAGCAGCTCCCGGGCCTCGGGCGGAGGCACTGAAGCTTTCTTT
CASSSRASGGGTEAFF
>16|NA|TRBV10-3|TRBJ2-1|NA
TGTGCCATCAGTGTAGCAGGGCTAAGGGGATACAATGAGCAGTTCTTC
CAISVAGLRGYNEQFF
>14|NA|TRBV7-3|TRBJ2-3|NA
TGTGCCAGCAGCTTATTGGGGACCACAGATACGCAGTATTTT
CASSLLGTTDTQYF
>15|NA|TRBV5-1|TRBJ2-5|TRBD2
TGCGCCAGCAGCCCGCAAGCGGGGAGTCAAGAGACCCAGTACTTC
CASSPQAGSQETQYF